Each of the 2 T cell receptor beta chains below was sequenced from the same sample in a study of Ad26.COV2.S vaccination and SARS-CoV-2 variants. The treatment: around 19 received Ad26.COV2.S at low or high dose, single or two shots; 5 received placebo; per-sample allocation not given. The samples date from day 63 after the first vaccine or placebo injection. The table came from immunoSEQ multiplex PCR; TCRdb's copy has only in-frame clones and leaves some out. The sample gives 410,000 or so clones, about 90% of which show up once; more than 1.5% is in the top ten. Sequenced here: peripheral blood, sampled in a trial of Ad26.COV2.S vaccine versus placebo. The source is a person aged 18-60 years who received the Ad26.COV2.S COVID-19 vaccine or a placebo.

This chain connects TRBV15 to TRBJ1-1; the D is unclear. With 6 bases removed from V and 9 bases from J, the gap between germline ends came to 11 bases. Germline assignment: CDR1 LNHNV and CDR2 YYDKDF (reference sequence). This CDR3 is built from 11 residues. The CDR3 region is CATSQPGKAFF. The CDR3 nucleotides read TGTGCCACCAGTCAACCCGGGAAAGCTTTCTTT.

This CDR3 reads CSASEGAEAFF. In DNA form, the CDR3 reads TGCAGTGCTAGTGAGGGAGCTGAAGCTTTCTTT. The V and J genes are TRBV20-1 and TRBJ1-1; D uncertain. Germline CDR1 is DFQATT and CDR2 is SNEGSKA (reference sequence). V was pared by 3 bases and J by 6 bases, with 8 bases between. The CDR3 spans 11 residues.